A selection of T cell receptor beta chains follows, all from one sample in a study of blood T cell repertoires in COVID-19. TCRdb keeps only in-frame clones here, not all; method: immunoSEQ multiplex PCR. Of 450,000 to 600,000 clones in the sample, roughly 87% are singletons; the top ten hold roughly 0.7%. Source material: PBMCs or T cells enriched from blood (not recorded which). These receptors came from a woman aged 18-30 years who had recovered from COVID-19. CDR3s include the opening cysteine and the closing phenylalanine or tryptophan. Fields, in order: clone size, J gene, V gene, D gene, CDR3 DNA, CDR3 protein. A D gene is named only where the DNA matches it firmly. For some rows the clone size is stated as once, few or many, or as a class when expanded; others skip it.

abundance: .
j_gene: TRBJ1-1
v_gene: TRBV11-2
d_gene: TRBD1
CDR3nt: TGTGCCAGCAGCCTCAGGGGGGCAGAAGCTTTCTTT
CDR3aa: CASSLRGAEAFF

abundance: .
j_gene: TRBJ2-5
v_gene: TRBV19
d_gene: TRBD2
CDR3nt: TGTGCCAGTAGTAGCCCGAAAGGGACTAGCGGGGGTGAGACCCAGTACTTC
CDR3aa: CASSSPKGTSGGETQYF

abundance: few
j_gene: TRBJ1-2
v_gene: TRBV28
d_gene: TRBD1
CDR3nt: TGTGCCAGCTTCACGACAGGGGAAGCGAACTATGGCTACACCTTC
CDR3aa: CASFTTGEANYGYTF

abundance: .
j_gene: TRBJ1-2
v_gene: TRBV5-4
d_gene: TRBD1
CDR3nt: TGTGCCAGCAGCCCTGACAGGGGTGCTAACTATGGCTACACCTTC
CDR3aa: CASSPDRGANYGYTF

abundance: .
j_gene: TRBJ2-7
v_gene: TRBV5-1
d_gene: .
CDR3nt: TGCGCCAGCAGCTTGGCGGGACAATTAGGCGAGCAGTACTTC
CDR3aa: CASSLAGQLGEQYF

abundance: .
j_gene: TRBJ1-6
v_gene: TRBV11-3
d_gene: .
CDR3nt: TGTGCCAGCAGCTTAAACAGGGCTTCACCCCTCCACTTT
CDR3aa: CASSLNRASPLHF

abundance: .
j_gene: TRBJ2-1
v_gene: TRBV28
d_gene: TRBD2
CDR3nt: TGTGCCAGCAGTTTACTAGCGGGGGGCCAAATCTTC
CDR3aa: CASSLLAGGQIF

abundance: once
j_gene: TRBJ2-3
v_gene: TRBV10-3
d_gene: TRBD2
CDR3nt: TGTGCCATCAGTGACGGGGAGCGGGGGTCTACGCAGTATTTT
CDR3aa: CAISDGERGSTQYF

abundance: .
j_gene: TRBJ1-5
v_gene: TRBV19
d_gene: .
CDR3nt: TGTGCCACGGGGCAGCCCCAGCATTTT
CDR3aa: CATGQPQHF

abundance: .
j_gene: TRBJ2-1
v_gene: TRBV11-2
d_gene: .
CDR3nt: TGTGCCAGCAGCTTTGAGGGAATAGGCAATGAGCAGTTCTTC
CDR3aa: CASSFEGIGNEQFF

abundance: .
j_gene: TRBJ2-3
v_gene: TRBV19
d_gene: .
CDR3nt: TGTGCCAGTGGGCCGGGAGTCTCAGATACGCAGTATTTT
CDR3aa: CASGPGVSDTQYF

abundance: few
j_gene: TRBJ1-1
v_gene: TRBV7-6
d_gene: TRBD1
CDR3nt: TGTGCCAGCAGCTTAAGGGGAGGACAGGGGGGCACTGAAGCTTTCTTT
CDR3aa: CASSLRGGQGGTEAFF